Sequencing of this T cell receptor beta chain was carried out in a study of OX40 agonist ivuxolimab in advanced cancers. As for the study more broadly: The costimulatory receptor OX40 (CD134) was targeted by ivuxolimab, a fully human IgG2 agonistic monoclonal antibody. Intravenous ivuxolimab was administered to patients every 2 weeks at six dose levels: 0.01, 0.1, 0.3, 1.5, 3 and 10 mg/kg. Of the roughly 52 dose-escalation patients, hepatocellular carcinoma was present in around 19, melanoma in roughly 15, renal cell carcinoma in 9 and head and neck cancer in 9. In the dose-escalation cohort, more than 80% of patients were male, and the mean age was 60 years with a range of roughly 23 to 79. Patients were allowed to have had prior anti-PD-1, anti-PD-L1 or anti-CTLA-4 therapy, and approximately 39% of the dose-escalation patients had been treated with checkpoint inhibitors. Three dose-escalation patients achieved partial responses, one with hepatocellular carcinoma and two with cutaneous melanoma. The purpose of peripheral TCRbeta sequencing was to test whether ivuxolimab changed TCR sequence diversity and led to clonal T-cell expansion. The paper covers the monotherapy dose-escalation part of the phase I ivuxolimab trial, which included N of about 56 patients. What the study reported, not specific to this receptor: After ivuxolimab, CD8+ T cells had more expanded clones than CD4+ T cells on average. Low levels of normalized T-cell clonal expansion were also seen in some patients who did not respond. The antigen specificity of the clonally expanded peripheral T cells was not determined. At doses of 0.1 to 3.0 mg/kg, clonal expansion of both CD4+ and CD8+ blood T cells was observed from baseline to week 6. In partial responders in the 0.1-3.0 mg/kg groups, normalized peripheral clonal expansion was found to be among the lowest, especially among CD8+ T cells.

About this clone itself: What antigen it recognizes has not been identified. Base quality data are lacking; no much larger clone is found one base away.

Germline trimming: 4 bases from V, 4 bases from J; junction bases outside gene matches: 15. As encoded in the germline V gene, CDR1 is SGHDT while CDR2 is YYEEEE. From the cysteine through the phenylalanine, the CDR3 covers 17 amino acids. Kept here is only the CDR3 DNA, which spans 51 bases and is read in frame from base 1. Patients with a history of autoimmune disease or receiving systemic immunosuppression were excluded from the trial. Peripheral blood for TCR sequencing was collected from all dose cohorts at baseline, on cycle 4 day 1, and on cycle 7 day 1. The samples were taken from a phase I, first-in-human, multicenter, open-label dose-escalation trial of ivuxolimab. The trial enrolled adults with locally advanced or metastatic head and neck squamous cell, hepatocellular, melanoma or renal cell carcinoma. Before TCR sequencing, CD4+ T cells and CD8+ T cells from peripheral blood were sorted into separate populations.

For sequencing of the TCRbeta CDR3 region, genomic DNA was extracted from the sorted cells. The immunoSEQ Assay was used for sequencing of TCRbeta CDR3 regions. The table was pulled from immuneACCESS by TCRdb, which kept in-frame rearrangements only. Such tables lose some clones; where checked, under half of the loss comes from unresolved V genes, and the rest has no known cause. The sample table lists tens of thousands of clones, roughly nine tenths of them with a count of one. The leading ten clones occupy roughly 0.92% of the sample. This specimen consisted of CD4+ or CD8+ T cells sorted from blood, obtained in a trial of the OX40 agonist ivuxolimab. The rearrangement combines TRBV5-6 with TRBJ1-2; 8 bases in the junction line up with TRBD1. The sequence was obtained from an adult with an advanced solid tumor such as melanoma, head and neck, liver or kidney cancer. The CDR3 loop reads CASSPTGTGATGYGYTF. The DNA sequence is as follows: TGTGCCAGCAGCCCTACCGGGACAGGAGCCACAGGCTATGGCTACACCTTC. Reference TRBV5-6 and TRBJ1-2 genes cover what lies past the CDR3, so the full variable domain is DAGVTQSPTHLIKTRGQQVTLRCSPKSGHDTVSWYQQALGQGPQFIFQYYEEEERQRGNFPDRFSGHQFPNYSSELNVNALLLGDSALYLCASSPTGTGATGYGYTFGSGTRLTVV.